These 15 T cell receptor beta chains share one sample of origin, sequenced in a study of blood T cell repertoires in COVID-19. Only in-frame clones appear in the TCRdb table, and some are missing; sequencing was by immunoSEQ multiplex PCR. The data hold some 300,000 clones, with about nine tenths observed a single time. The sequenced sample was peripheral blood. The origin of the receptors is a woman aged 25-40 years who had recovered from COVID-19.

The rearrangement uses TRBV7-2 and TRBJ2-1; D remains unclear. V lost 3 bases and J lost 5, with 11 bases in between. Germline V CDR1 and CDR2: SGHTA, FQGNSA. The CDR3 spans 14 residues. This CDR3 reads CASSFTGLDNEQFF. CDR3 DNA: TGTGCCAGCAGCTTTACTGGTCTGGACAATGAGCAGTTCTTC.

V usage is TRBV27 and J usage is TRBJ2-3; 11 bases are a match to TRBD2. The length of the CDR3 is 17 residues. Germline CDR1 MNHEY, CDR2 SMNVEV (reference sequence). Unmatched junction bases numbered 11, after V lost 6 bases and J lost 3 bases. CDR3 bases: TGTGCCAGCAGCCTCCCCCATAGCGGGGGGGCAACAGATACGCAGTATTTT. It encodes CASSLPHSGGATDTQYF.

In its sample, this clone was seen a few times. The rearrangement joins TRBV19 to TRBJ2-7; D might be TRBD1 (6 bases). V was cut by 4 bases and J by 7 bases, with 17 bases left in between. This CDR3 comprises 14 residues. Germline assignment: CDR1 LNHDA and CDR2 SQIVND (reference sequence). The CDR3 DNA reads as TGTGCCAGTAGTAGACAGGCCCCTGAGGGAGAGCAGTACTTC. It codes for CASSRQAPEGEQYF.

The V and J genes are TRBV19 and TRBJ2-2, with D uncertain. The CDR3 loop spans 13 amino acids. Germline lookup yields CDR1 LNHDA and CDR2 SQIVND (reference sequence). V was pared by 6 bases and J by 6 bases, with 11 bases between. The CDR3 sequence is CASSPVVPGELFF. The CDR3, as DNA: TGTGCCAGTAGCCCTGTCGTTCCCGGGGAGCTGTTTTTT.

J is TRBJ1-2 and V is TRBV19, with D maybe TRBD1 (6 bases). Trimming took 9 bases from V and 2 from J, leaving 7 bases between them. This CDR3 has 11 residues. The germline gives CDR1 LNHDA, CDR2 SQIVND (reference sequence). The CDR3 sequence is CASGQNYGYTF. The DNA of the CDR3 is TGTGCCAGCGGACAGAACTATGGCTACACCTTC.

The rearrangement uses TRBV3-1 (or the pseudogene TRBV3-2) and TRBJ2-1; no clear D. The CDR3 runs 13 residues. The V end lost 0 bases, the J end lost 9 bases, and 9 bases lay between the germline ends. CDR1 and CDR2 (germline): LGHDT, YNNKEL (reference sequence). The DNA for the CDR3 is TGTGCCAGCAGCCAAGATCGGTATGCTGAGCAGTTCTTC. It encodes CASSQDRYAEQFF.

The rearrangement joins TRBV6-6 to TRBJ1-2; D uncertain. This CDR3 has 14 residues. The germline V gene has CDR1 MNHNY and CDR2 SVGAGI (reference sequence). Trimming left V 2 bases short and J 3 bases short, with 10 bases between. The DNA for the CDR3 is TGTGCCAGCAGTTACCCAACCGGGGACTATGGCTACACCTTC. It codes for CASSYPTGDYGYTF.

As DNA, the CDR3 is TGTGCCAGCAGCTTACCGTCTTATGAAGCTTTCTTT. It yields the protein CASSLPSYEAFF. The chain carries TRBV7-9 and TRBJ1-1; D gene unclear. V gave up 2 bases and J gave up 7 bases, with 8 bases separating them. The CDR3 loop spans 12 amino acids. Germline lookup yields CDR1 SEHNR and CDR2 FQNEAQ (reference sequence).

The chain carries TRBV3-1 (or the pseudogene TRBV3-2) and TRBJ1-3; TRBD1 is a possible D gene (6 bases). Trimming removed 4 bases from V and 0 bases from J, with 10 bases in between. CDR1 LGHDT and CDR2 YNNKEL come from the germline V gene (reference sequence). The CDR3 is made up of 15 amino acids. In nucleotides, the CDR3 is TGTGCCAGCAGCCCCATGACAGGCTCTGGAAACACCATATATTTT. Its protein is CASSPMTGSGNTIYF.

The chain combines TRBV27 with TRBJ2-1; possibly TRBD1 for D (6 bases). CDR3 length: 15 amino acids. Germline loops: CDR1 MNHEY, CDR2 SMNVEV (reference sequence). V was trimmed by 7 bases and J by 6 bases, leaving 19 bases between them. DNA for the CDR3: TGTGCCAGCACCTTTACCAACAGGGTAGGCAATGAGCAGTTCTTC. Encoded protein: CASTFTNRVGNEQFF.

This chain links TRBV7-9 with TRBJ2-3, with unresolved D. Per germline, CDR1 SEHNR and CDR2 FQNEAQ (reference sequence). The CDR3 totals 11 residues. The V end lost 7 bases, the J end lost 5 bases, and 7 bases lay between the germline ends. The DNA for the CDR3 is TGTGCCAGCACGACTGGAGATACGCAGTATTTT. As protein: CASTTGDTQYF.

This rearrangement joins TRBV29-1 to TRBJ1-1; possible D gene TRBD1, 6 bases. V was cut by 6 bases and J by 4 bases, with 15 bases left in between. This CDR3 is built from 13 residues. Germline V gene data show CDR1 as SQVTM and CDR2 as ANQGSEA. The CDR3 region has the DNA TGCAGCGTCGCTCAGGGGCGGAGCACTGAAGCTTTCTTT. The encoded protein is CSVAQGRSTEAFF.

V gene TRBV2 combines with J gene TRBJ2-3, with 11 positions matching TRBD1. There are 15 residues in the CDR3. Germline V gives CDR1 SNHLY, CDR2 FYNNEI. V dropped 5 bases and J dropped 3; count of bases not matched to a gene: 4. This CDR3 is CASSWDRGTTDTQYF. The CDR3 DNA sequence: TGTGCCAGCAGTTGGGACAGGGGGACAACAGATACGCAGTATTTT. The full variable domain, with the rest looked up from reference TRBV2 and TRBJ2-3, is EPEVTQTPSHQVTQMGQEVILRCVPISNHLYFYWYRQILGQKVEFLVSFYNNEISEKSEIFDDQFSVERPDGSNFTLKIRSTKLEDSAMYFCASSWDRGTTDTQYFGPGTRLTVL.

The genes are TRBV15 and TRBJ1-3, with a possible D match to TRBD1 (6 bases). Between the trimmed V and J ends, which lost 0 bases and 4 bases, there was a span of 10 bases. There are 15 residues in the CDR3. Germline CDR1 is LNHNV and CDR2 is YYDKDF (reference sequence). CDR3 loop: CATSRDRTVGNTIYF. The CDR3 DNA reads TGTGCCACCAGCAGAGACCGGACAGTCGGAAACACCATATATTTT.

The chain employs TRBV6-5 and TRBJ1-4; D unresolved. The CDR3 contains 13 residues. Deletions cut 0 bases from V and 12 bases from J, with 11 bases between. Germline CDR1 reads MNHEY; CDR2 reads SVGAGI. CDR3 in amino acids: CASSYSNSEELFF. The CDR3 bases are TGTGCCAGCAGTTACTCAAACTCCGAAGAACTGTTTTTT.